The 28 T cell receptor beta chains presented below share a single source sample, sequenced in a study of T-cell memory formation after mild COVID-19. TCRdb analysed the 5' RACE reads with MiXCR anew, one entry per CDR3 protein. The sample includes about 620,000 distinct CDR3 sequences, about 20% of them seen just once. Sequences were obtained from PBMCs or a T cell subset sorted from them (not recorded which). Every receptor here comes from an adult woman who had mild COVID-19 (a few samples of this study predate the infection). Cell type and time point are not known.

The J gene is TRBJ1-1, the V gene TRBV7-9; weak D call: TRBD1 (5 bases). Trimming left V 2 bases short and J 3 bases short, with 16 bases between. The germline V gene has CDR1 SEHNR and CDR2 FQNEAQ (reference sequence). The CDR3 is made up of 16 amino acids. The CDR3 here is CASSLQGGSGDTEAFF. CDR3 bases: TGTGCCAGCAGCTTACAGGGAGGTAGTGGGGACACTGAAGCTTTCTTT. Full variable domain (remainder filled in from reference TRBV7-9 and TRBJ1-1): DTGVSQNPRHKITKRGQNVTFRCDPISEHNRLYWYRQTLGQGPEFLTYFQNEAQLEKSRLLSDRFSAERPKGSFSTLEIQRTEQGDSAMYLCASSLQGGSGDTEAFFGQGTRLTVV.

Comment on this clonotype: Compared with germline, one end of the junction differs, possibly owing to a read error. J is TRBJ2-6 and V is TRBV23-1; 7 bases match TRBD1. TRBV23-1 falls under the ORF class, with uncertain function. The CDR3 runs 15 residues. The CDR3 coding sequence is TGCGCCTGCAGACAGGGCGCCCCTGGGGCCAACGTCCTGACTTTC. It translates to CACRQGAPGANVLTF.

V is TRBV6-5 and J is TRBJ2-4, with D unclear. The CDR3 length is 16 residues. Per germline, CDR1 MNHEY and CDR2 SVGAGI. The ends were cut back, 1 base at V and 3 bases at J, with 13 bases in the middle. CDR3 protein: CASSYLAVGYKNIQYF. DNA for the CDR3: TGTGCCAGCAGTTACTTGGCAGTGGGGTACAAAAACATTCAGTACTTC.

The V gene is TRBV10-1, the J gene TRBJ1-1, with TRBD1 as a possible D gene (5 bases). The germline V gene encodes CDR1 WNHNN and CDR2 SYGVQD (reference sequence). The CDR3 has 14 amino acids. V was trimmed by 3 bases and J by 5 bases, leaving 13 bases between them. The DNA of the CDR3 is TGCGCCAGCAGTGACCAGGGAGAAGGGACTGAAGCTTTCTTT. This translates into CASSDQGEGTEAFF.

CDR3 protein: CASSTAGTSGGVGQYF. The CDR3, as DNA: TGTGCCAGCAGCACGGCCGGGACTAGCGGAGGGGTTGGGCAGTATTTT. The J gene is TRBJ2-3, the V gene TRBV3-1, with 11 bases identical to TRBD2. Trimming took 5 bases from V and 11 from J; bases not matched to a gene: 15. The V gene's germline CDR1 is LGHDT and CDR2 YNNKEL (reference sequence). The CDR3 is 16 amino acids.

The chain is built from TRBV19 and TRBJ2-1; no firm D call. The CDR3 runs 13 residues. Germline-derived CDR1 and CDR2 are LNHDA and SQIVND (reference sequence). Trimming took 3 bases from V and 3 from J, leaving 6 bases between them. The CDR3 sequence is CASSIEVYNEQFF. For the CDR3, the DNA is TGTGCCAGTAGTATCGAGGTCTACAATGAGCAGTTCTTC.

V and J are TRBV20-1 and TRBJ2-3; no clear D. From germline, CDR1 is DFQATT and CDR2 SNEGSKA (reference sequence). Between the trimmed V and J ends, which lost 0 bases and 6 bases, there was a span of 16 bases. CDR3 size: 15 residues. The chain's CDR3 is CSAREVSVRRDTQYF. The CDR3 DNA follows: TGCAGTGCTAGAGAGGTCAGCGTCCGTAGGGATACGCAGTATTTT.

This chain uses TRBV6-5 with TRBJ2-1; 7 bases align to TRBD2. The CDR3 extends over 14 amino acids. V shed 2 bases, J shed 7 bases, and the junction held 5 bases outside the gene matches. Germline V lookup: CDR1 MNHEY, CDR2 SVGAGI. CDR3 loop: CASSYGQGGNEQFF. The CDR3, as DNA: TGTGCCAGCAGTTACGGGCAGGGAGGGAATGAGCAGTTCTTC.

DNA for the CDR3: TGTGCCAGCAGCTTGGTCGCAGGGAGAAATAATTCACCCCTCCACTTT. Its translation: CASSLVAGRNNSPLHF. The chain employs TRBV5-6 and TRBJ1-6, with a tentative D call TRBD1 (5 bases). In germline, CDR1 is SGHDT, CDR2 YYEEEE. This CDR3 has 16 amino acids. Trimming took 0 bases from V and 5 from J, leaving 12 bases between them.

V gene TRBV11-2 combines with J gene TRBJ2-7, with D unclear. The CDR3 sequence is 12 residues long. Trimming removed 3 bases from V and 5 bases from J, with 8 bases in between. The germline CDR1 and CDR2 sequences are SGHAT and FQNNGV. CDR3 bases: TGTGCCAGCAGCTTTAACGCGCACGAGCAGTACTTC. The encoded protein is CASSFNAHEQYF.

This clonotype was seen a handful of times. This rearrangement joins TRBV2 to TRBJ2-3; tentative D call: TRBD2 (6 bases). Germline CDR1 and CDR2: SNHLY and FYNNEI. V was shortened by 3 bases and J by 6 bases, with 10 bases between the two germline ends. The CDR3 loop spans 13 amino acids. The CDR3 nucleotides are TGTGCCAGCAGTGAGGCGGGGTTTGATACGCAGTATTTT. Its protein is CASSEAGFDTQYF. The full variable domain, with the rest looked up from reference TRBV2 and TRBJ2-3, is EPEVTQTPSHQVTQMGQEVILRCVPISNHLYFYWYRQILGQKVEFLVSFYNNEISEKSEIFDDQFSVERPDGSNFTLKIRSTKLEDSAMYFCASSEAGFDTQYFGPGTRLTVL.

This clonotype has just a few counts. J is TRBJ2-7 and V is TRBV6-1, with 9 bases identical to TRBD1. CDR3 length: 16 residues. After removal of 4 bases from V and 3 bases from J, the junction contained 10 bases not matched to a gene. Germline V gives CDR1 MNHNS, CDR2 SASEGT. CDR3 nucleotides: TGTGCCAGCAGTGTCCTGGTTGGGACAGGGATCTACGAGCAGTACTTC. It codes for CASSVLVGTGIYEQYF.

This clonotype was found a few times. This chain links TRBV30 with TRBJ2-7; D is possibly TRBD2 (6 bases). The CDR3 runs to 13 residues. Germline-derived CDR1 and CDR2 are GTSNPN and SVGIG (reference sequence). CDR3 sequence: CAYNTGDSYEQYF. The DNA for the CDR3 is TGTGCTTATAACACGGGAGACTCCTACGAGCAGTACTTC.

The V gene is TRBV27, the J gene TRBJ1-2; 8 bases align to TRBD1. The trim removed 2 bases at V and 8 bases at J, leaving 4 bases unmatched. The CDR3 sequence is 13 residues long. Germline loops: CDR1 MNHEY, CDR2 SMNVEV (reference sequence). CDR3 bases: TGTGCCAGCAGTTTACGCAGGGGGCGAGGCTACACCTTC. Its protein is CASSLRRGRGYTF.

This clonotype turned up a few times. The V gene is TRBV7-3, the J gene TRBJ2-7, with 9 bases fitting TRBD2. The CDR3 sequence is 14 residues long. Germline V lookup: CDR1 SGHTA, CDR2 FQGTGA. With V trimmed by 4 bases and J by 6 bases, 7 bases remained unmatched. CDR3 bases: TGTGCCAGCAGCTCTAGCGGGAAAGGGTCCGAGCAGTACTTC. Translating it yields CASSSSGKGSEQYF.

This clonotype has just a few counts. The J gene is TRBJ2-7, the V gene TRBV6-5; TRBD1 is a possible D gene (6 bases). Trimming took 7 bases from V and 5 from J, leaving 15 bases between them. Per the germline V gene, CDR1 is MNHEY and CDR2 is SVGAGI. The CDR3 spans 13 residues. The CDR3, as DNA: TGTGCCAGCACGAACAGGGAACCCCACGAGCAGTACTTC. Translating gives CASTNREPHEQYF.

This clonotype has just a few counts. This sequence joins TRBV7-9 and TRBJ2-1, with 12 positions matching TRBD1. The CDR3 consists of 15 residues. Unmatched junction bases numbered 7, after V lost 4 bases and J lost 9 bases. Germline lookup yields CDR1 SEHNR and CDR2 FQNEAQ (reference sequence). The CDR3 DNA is TGTGCCAGCAGCTCCCGGGACAGGGGGCACGGTGAGCAGTTCTTC. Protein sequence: CASSSRDRGHGEQFF. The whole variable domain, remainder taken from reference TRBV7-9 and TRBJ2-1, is DTGVSQNPRHKITKRGQNVTFRCDPISEHNRLYWYRQTLGQGPEFLTYFQNEAQLEKSRLLSDRFSAERPKGSFSTLEIQRTEQGDSAMYLCASSSRDRGHGEQFFGPGTRLTVL.

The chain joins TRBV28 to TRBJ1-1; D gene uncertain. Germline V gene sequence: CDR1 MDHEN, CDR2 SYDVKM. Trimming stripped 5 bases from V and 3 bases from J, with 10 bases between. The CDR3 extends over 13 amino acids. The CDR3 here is CASSSVYYTEAFF. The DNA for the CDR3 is TGTGCCAGCAGTAGTGTTTACTACACTGAAGCTTTCTTT.

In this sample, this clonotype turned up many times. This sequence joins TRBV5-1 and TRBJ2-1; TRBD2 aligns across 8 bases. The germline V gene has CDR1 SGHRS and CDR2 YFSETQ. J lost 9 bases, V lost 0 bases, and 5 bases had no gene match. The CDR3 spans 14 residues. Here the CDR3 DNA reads TGCGCCAGCAGCTTGGCCGCGGGGGGTACTGAGCAGTTCTTC. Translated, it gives CASSLAAGGTEQFF. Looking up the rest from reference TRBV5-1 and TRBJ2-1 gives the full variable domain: KAGVTQTPRYLIKTRGQQVTLSCSPISGHRSVSWYQQTPGQGLQFLFEYFSETQRNKGNFPGRFSGRQFSNSRSEMNVSTLELGDSALYLCASSLAAGGTEQFFGPGTRLTVL.

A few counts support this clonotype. The CDR3 bases are TGCGCCAGCAGCCACGAAATGACGAGTTCCACCGGGGAGCTGTTTTTT. This encodes CASSHEMTSSTGELFF. V and J are TRBV4-3 and TRBJ2-2; D unresolved. Trimming cost V 3 bases and J 4 bases, with 15 bases left between them. This CDR3 spans 16 amino acids. CDR1 is LGHNA and CDR2 is YSLEER in the germline V gene.

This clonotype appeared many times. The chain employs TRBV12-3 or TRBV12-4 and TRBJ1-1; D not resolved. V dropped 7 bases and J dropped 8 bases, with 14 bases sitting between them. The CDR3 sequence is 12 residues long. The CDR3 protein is CASTLFGGEAFF. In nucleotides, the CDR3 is TGTGCCAGCACCCTATTCGGAGGGGAAGCTTTCTTT.

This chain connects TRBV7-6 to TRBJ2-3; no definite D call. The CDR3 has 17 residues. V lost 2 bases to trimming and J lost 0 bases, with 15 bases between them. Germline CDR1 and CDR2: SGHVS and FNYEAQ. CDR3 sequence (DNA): TGTGCCAGCAGCTTAAGTCCCTGGCGGTACAGCACAGATACGCAGTATTTT. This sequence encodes CASSLSPWRYSTDTQYF.

The CDR3 sequence: CSPSSKGGLAHTGELFF. The CDR3 coding sequence is TGCAGCCCATCATCAAAGGGGGGACTAGCTCACACCGGGGAGCTGTTTTTT. The J gene is TRBJ2-2, the V gene TRBV29-1; 9 bases are a match to TRBD2. J lost 3 bases, V lost 8 bases, and 16 bases had no gene match. The CDR3 covers 17 residues. Germline loops: CDR1 SQVTM, CDR2 ANQGSEA.

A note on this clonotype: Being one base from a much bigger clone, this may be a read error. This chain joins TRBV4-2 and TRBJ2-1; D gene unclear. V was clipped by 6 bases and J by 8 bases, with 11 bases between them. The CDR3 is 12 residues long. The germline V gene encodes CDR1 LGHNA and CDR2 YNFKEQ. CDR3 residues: CASRKTSYEQFF. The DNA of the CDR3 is TGTGCCAGCAGAAAGACATCCTATGAGCAGTTCTTC.

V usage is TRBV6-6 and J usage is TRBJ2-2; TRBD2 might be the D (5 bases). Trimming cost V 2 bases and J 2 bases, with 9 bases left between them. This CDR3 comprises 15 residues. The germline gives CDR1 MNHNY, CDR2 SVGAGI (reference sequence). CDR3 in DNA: TGTGCCAGCAGTTACGCCGGGGTTAACACCGGGGAGCTGTTTTTT. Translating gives CASSYAGVNTGELFF.

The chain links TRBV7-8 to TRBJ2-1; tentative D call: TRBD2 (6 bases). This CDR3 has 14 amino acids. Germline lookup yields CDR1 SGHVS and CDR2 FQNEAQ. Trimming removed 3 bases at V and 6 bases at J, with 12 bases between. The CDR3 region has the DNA TGTGCCAGCAGCTTTCAGACTAGGCTCAATGAGCAGTTCTTC. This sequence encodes CASSFQTRLNEQFF.

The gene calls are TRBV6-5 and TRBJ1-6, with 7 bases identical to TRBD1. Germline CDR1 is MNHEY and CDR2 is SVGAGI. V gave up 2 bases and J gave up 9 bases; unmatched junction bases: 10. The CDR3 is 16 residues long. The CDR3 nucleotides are TGTGCCAGCAGTTACGAGGTAGCCAGGGGGGGTTCACCCCTCCACTTT. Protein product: CASSYEVARGGSPLHF.

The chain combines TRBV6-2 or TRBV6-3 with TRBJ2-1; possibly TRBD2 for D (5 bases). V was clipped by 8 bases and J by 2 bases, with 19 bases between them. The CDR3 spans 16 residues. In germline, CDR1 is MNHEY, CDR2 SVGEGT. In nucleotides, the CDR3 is TGTGCCAGCGACGGGGAGAGTGTGGGGACCTACAATGAGCAGTTCTTC. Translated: CASDGESVGTYNEQFF.